This TCR beta chain comes out of a study of T-cell memory formation after mild COVID-19. Background on the study: TCR clusters largely stayed donor specific. The study's findings and limits: Among clones contracting day 15 to 85, CD4/CD8 was balanced, whereas later expanders leaned CD4+. The authors left the SARS-CoV-2 specificity of second-wave clones peaking on day 37 unconfirmed.

CDR3 length: 14 amino acids. Trimming left V 4 bases short and J 7 bases short, with 16 bases between. Germline CDR1 MGHRA, CDR2 YSYEKL. Barcoded TCR alpha and TCR beta cDNA libraries with UMIs came from 5'RACE using constant-segment primers. TCRdb recomputed calls from the 5' RACE reads with MiXCR, one row per CDR3 protein. The sample records about 360,000 distinct CDR3 sequences, about 15% being singletons. A remark on this clonotype: As yet, its antigen is unknown.

The source is a man aged 18 to 30 who had mild COVID-19 (a few samples of this study predate the infection). Cell type and time point are not known. This chain connects TRBV4-1 to TRBJ1-2; D is unclear. Sequenced material: PBMCs or a T cell subset sorted from them (not recorded which). CDR3 sequence: CASSLDLNARGYTF. In DNA, the CDR3 is TGCGCCAGCAGCCTAGACTTGAACGCGCGTGGCTACACCTTC.